Given below is one T cell receptor beta chain in context. Its antigen is not known. This sample stems from a study of cytomegalovirus exposure and HLA in healthy donors. Points from the study as a whole: Across donors, most TCRs were seen rarely, yet some public ones were widespread. An analysis was carried out later, and it reportedly showed fewer N-insertions in an Asian-associated ancestry cluster than the roughly 700-donor mean.

The CDR3 is 13 amino acids. V gave up 0 bases and J gave up 7 bases, with 9 bases separating them. CDR1 and CDR2 from the germline V gene are ENHRY and SYGVKD. The PCR had 60 Vbeta and 13 Jbeta primers. Using immunoSEQ multiplex PCR, the repertoire was profiled, and TCRdb retains in-frame clones only, with some absent. The data contain around 160,000 clones, 60% to 80% of them singletons. The TCR was taken from a man younger than 35 in good health and CMV-seropositive. The sequenced sample was PBMCs. The chain couples TRBV10-3 to TRBJ1-1; weak D call: TRBD1 (5 bases). This chain's CDR3 is CAISESRDGEAFF. The CDR3 bases are TGTGCCATCAGTGAGTCGCGGGACGGTGAAGCTTTCTTT.